Shown below are 20 T cell receptor beta chains from a single sample sequenced in a study of blood T cell repertoires in COVID-19. The data were produced by immunoSEQ multiplex PCR, yet TCRdb's version contains in-frame clones alone and is incomplete. The table includes about 260,000 clones, approximately 90% detected once. Sequenced: PBMCs or T cells enriched from blood (not recorded which). These receptors were taken from a woman aged 45 to 65 who had recovered from COVID-19.

The chain recombines TRBV6-5 with TRBJ2-7; D is possibly TRBD2 (6 bases). In germline, CDR1 is MNHEY, CDR2 SVGAGI. The CDR3 consists of 13 residues. The germline V and J ends were trimmed by 4 bases and 8 bases, with 15 bases remaining between them. CDR3 in amino acids: CASSLGLSTKQYF. The CDR3 bases are TGTGCCAGCAGTTTGGGACTGTCTACGAAGCAGTACTTC.

The chain combines TRBV5-1 with TRBJ2-6; TRBD1 is a possible D gene (5 bases). V was cut by 4 bases and J by 0 bases, with 11 bases left in between. Germline CDR1 reads SGHRS; CDR2 reads YFSETQ. The CDR3 is made up of 16 amino acids. The CDR3 DNA reads as TGCGCCAGCAGCCCGCCAGGGTCCTCTGGGGCCAACGTCCTGACTTTC. Translated, it gives CASSPPGSSGANVLTF.

This clone was observed a few times. The CDR3 is CASSPSAGRAWEQYF. CDR3 DNA sequence: TGTGCCAGCTCACCATCTGCCGGGAGGGCATGGGAGCAGTACTTC. The chain carries TRBV18 and TRBJ2-7; the match to TRBD2 covers 8 bases. Germline values: CDR1 KGHSH, CDR2 LQKENI. This CDR3 spans 15 amino acids. V dropped 2 bases and J dropped 7; count of bases not matched to a gene: 10. The whole variable domain, filled in from reference TRBV18 and TRBJ2-7, reads NAGVMQNPRHLVRRRGQEARLRCSPMKGHSHVYWYRQLPEEGLKFMVYLQKENIIDESGMPKERFSAEFPKEGPSILRIQQVVRGDSAAYFCASSPSAGRAWEQYFGPGTRLTVT.

CDR3 sequence: CASSLFGESGEQYF. The CDR3 DNA reads TGTGCCAGCAGTTTATTTGGGGAGTCGGGAGAGCAGTACTTC. The V gene is TRBV28, the J gene TRBJ2-7; D may be TRBD2 (5 bases). This CDR3 region has 14 residues. Germline V gene sequence: CDR1 MDHEN, CDR2 SYDVKM. The ends were cut back, 1 base at V and 7 bases at J, with 14 bases in the middle.

This chain joins TRBV28 and TRBJ1-1; TRBD1 might be the D (5 bases). The CDR3 has 12 amino acids. V was shortened by 5 bases and J by 7 bases, with 11 bases between the two germline ends. CDR1 is MDHEN, CDR2 SYDVKM, per germline. CDR3 DNA: TGTGCCAGCAGTCTTCAGGGAAGTGAAGCTTTCTTT. As protein: CASSLQGSEAFF.

The gene calls are TRBV11-2 and TRBJ1-2; 8 positions agree with TRBD1. The CDR3 totals 15 residues. Germline V gives CDR1 SGHAT, CDR2 FQNNGV. V shed 5 bases, J shed 5 bases, and the junction held 10 bases outside the gene matches. The CDR3 DNA reads TGTGCCAGCAGCAATATCCAGGGGGCAGGATATGGCTACACCTTC. Protein: CASSNIQGAGYGYTF.

The chain employs TRBV7-9 and TRBJ1-4, with D unclear. The CDR3 contains 15 residues. The V end was cut by 3 bases, the J end by 2 bases, with 10 bases between. Per germline, CDR1 SEHNR and CDR2 FQNEAQ (reference sequence). The CDR3, as DNA: TGTGCCAGCAGCTTTTATAGTCCGACTAATGAAAAACTGTTTTTT. Translation: CASSFYSPTNEKLFF. Full variable domain (rest looked up from reference TRBV7-9 and TRBJ1-4): DTGVSQNPRHKITKRGQNVTFRCDPISEHNRLYWYRQTLGQGPEFLTYFQNEAQLEKSRLLSDRFSAERPKGSFSTLEIQRTEQGDSAMYLCASSFYSPTNEKLFFGSGTQLSVL.

This CDR3 reads CASRQGAPGYEQYF. As DNA, the CDR3 is TGTGCCAGCAGACAGGGCGCTCCTGGCTACGAGCAGTACTTC. V and J are TRBV6-5 and TRBJ2-7, with a weak D call TRBD1 (6 bases). Looked up from germline, CDR1 is MNHEY and CDR2 is SVGAGI. With 6 bases removed from V and 3 bases from J, the gap between germline ends came to 15 bases. The CDR3 has 14 residues.

This chain connects TRBV24-1 to TRBJ1-2, with a weak D call TRBD1 (5 bases). Germline CDR1 reads KGHDR; CDR2 reads SFDVKD. V shed 5 bases and J shed 7 bases, with 19 bases lying between them. The CDR3 is made up of 15 amino acids. The CDR3 nucleotides are TGTGCCACCAGTGCCAGCGCGGGGGGTTCTTTTGGCTACACCTTC. Translation gives CATSASAGGSFGYTF.

V gene TRBV18 combines with J gene TRBJ2-7; maybe TRBD1 (5 bases). The germline V and J ends were trimmed by 3 bases and 0 bases, with 12 bases remaining between them. Germline lookup yields CDR1 KGHSH and CDR2 LQKENI. The CDR3 length is 15 residues. This CDR3 reads CASSPSQGSSYEQYF. The DNA of the CDR3 is TGTGCCAGCTCACCTTCGCAGGGAAGCTCCTACGAGCAGTACTTC.

The rearrangement uses TRBV28 and TRBJ1-3; D remains ambiguous. Trimming removed 6 bases from V and 6 bases from J, with 6 bases in between. The CDR3 has 11 amino acids. Germline lookup yields CDR1 MDHEN and CDR2 SYDVKM. CDR3 nucleotide sequence: TGTGCCAGCAGACATATAAACACCATATATTTT. Its translation is CASRHINTIYF.

V usage is TRBV28 and J usage is TRBJ2-1; 9 bases line up with TRBD2. The V segment lost 8 bases and the J segment 5 bases; nucleotides outside the gene matches: 7. The CDR3 contains 14 residues. Germline CDR1 MDHEN, CDR2 SYDVKM. CDR3 sequence (DNA): TGTGCCAGCTCCAGCGGGAGGAAAAACAATGAGCAGTTCTTC. This translates into CASSSGRKNNEQFF. Full variable domain (rest looked up from reference TRBV28 and TRBJ2-1): DVKVTQSSRYLVKRTGEKVFLECVQDMDHENMFWYRQDPGLGLRLIYFSYDVKMKEKGDIPEGYSVSREKKERFSLILESASTNQTSMYLCASSSGRKNNEQFFGPGTRLTVL.

The chain is built from TRBV27 and TRBJ1-5; D not certain. V was shortened by 9 bases and J by 11 bases, with 17 bases between the two germline ends. Per germline, CDR1 MNHEY and CDR2 SMNVEV (reference sequence). This CDR3 is 12 amino acids long. The CDR3 is CASGEGPLTQHF. CDR3 coding DNA: TGTGCCAGTGGAGAAGGCCCCTTGACCCAGCATTTT.

The count of this clone is one. The gene calls are TRBV4-1 and TRBJ2-2; 13 nucleotides agree with TRBD2. The length of the CDR3 is 17 residues. Germline V gives CDR1 MGHRA, CDR2 YSYEKL. After removal of 4 bases from V and 2 bases from J, the junction contained 4 bases not matched to a gene. The CDR3 reads CASSRGLAGPNTGELFF. Here the CDR3 DNA reads TGCGCCAGCAGCCGGGGACTAGCGGGACCCAACACCGGGGAGCTGTTTTTT.

The chain joins TRBV5-5 to TRBJ1-4; 10 nucleotides line up with TRBD1. Trimming took 3 bases from V and 8 from J; bases not matched to a gene: 4. Germline lookup yields CDR1 SGHKS and CDR2 YYEKEE (reference sequence). This CDR3 is built from 14 residues. The CDR3 reads CASSWTGGGEKLFF. CDR3 sequence (DNA): TGTGCCAGCAGCTGGACAGGGGGTGGGGAAAAACTGTTTTTT.

The chain uses TRBV11-2 and TRBJ1-2; TRBD1 agrees at 8 bases. This CDR3 is 13 amino acids long. CDR1 and CDR2 (germline): SGHAT, FQNNGV. V dropped 4 bases and J dropped 5; count of bases not matched to a gene: 3. CDR3 protein: CASSWDRSYGYTF. In DNA form, the CDR3 reads TGTGCCAGCAGCTGGGACAGGAGTTATGGCTACACCTTC.

Here the CDR3 reads CASTTGLAGTGELFF. The CDR3 DNA follows: TGTGCCAGCACCACAGGACTAGCGGGAACCGGGGAGCTGTTTTTT. The chain uses TRBV2 and TRBJ2-2; 12 positions match TRBD2. V was pared by 7 bases and J by 5 bases, with 5 bases of the junction left unmatched. Germline V gives CDR1 SNHLY, CDR2 FYNNEI. The CDR3 has 15 amino acids.

The rearrangement joins TRBV15 to TRBJ2-1, with D uncertain. Trimming stripped 3 bases from V and 0 bases from J, with 9 bases between. Germline V gene lookup returns CDR1 LNHNV and CDR2 YYDKDF (reference sequence). This CDR3 is 15 amino acids long. The CDR3 DNA follows: TGTGCCACCAGCAGGATAGCTAACTCCTACAATGAGCAGTTCTTC. Encoded protein: CATSRIANSYNEQFF.

The chain links TRBV28 to TRBJ2-7; D gene unclear. The CDR3 runs to 13 residues. Trimming left V 2 bases short and J 0 bases short, with 5 bases between. The germline V gene has CDR1 MDHEN and CDR2 SYDVKM. The CDR3 DNA sequence: TGTGCCAGCAGTTTAATGAGCTCCTACGAGCAGTACTTC. It yields the protein CASSLMSSYEQYF.

The chain recombines TRBV27 with TRBJ1-1; possible D gene TRBD1, 6 bases. The CDR3 sequence is 16 residues long. The V end was cut by 6 bases, the J end by 1 base, with 18 bases between. Germline assignment: CDR1 MNHEY and CDR2 SMNVEV (reference sequence). CDR3 region: CASSLVGGARNTEAFF. In DNA form, the CDR3 reads TGTGCCAGCAGCTTAGTCGGGGGGGCGCGGAACACTGAAGCTTTCTTT.